This T cell receptor beta chain originates from a study of OX40 agonist ivuxolimab in advanced cancers. This clone was found once. Measured with immunoSEQ multiplex PCR; TCRdb has only the in-frame clones, and not every one. Of tens of thousands of clones in the sample, roughly 90% are singletons; the top ten hold 15% to 20%. Losses at the gene ends were 5 bases for V and 0 bases for J; bases not matched to a gene: 5. The CDR3 is 16 amino acids. The germline V gene encodes CDR1 SGHTA and CDR2 FQGNSA. The chain carries TRBV7-2 and TRBJ1-2, with 11 bases that match TRBD1. Material: CD4+ or CD8+ T cells sorted from blood, obtained in a trial of the OX40 agonist ivuxolimab. The receptor's source is an adult with an advanced solid tumor such as melanoma, head and neck, liver or kidney cancer. The CDR3 spells CASSLGQGAANYGYTF. CDR3 sequence (DNA): TGTGCCAGCAGCCTAGGACAGGGGGCGGCTAACTATGGCTACACCTTC.